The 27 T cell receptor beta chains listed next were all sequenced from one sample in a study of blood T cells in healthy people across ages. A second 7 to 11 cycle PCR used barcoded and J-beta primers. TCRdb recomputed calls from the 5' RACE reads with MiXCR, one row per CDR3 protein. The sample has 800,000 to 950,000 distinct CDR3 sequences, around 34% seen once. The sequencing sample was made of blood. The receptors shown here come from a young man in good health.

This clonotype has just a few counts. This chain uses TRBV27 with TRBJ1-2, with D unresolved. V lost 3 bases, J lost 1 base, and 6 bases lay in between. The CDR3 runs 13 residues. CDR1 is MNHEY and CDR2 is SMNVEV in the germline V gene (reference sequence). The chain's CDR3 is CASSFGINYGYTF. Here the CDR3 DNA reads TGTGCCAGCAGTTTTGGGATTAACTATGGCTACACCTTC.

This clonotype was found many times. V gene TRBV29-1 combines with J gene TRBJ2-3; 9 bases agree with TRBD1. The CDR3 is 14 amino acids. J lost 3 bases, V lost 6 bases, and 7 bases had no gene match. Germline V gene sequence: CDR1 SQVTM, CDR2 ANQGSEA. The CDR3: CSVPQGALTDTQYF. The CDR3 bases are TGCAGCGTACCACAGGGGGCGCTTACAGATACGCAGTATTTT.

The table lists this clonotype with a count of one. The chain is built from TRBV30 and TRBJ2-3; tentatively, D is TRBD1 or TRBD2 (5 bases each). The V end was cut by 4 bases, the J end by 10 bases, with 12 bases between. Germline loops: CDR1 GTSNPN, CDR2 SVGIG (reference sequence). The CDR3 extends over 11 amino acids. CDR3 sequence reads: CAWTLQEAQYF. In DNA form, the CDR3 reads TGTGCCTGGACCCTACAGGAGGCGCAGTATTTT.

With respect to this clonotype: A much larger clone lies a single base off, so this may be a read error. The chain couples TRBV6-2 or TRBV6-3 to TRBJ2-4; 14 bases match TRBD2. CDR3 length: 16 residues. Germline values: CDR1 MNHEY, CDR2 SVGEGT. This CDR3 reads CASSPGTSGGVGIRYF. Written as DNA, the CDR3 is TGTGCCAGCAGCCCGGGGACTAGCGGGGGAGTCGGGATTCGGTACTTC.

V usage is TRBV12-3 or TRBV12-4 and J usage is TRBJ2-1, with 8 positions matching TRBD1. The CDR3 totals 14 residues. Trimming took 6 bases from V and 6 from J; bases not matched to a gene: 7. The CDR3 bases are TGTGCCAGCAGCGGACAGGGTCGGTTCAATGAGCAGTTCTTC. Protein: CASSGQGRFNEQFF.

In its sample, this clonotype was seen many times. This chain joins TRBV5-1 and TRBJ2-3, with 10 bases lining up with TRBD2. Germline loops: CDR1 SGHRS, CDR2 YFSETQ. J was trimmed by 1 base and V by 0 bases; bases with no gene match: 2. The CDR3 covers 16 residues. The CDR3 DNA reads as TGCGCCAGCAGCTTGGTTGGGACTAGCGGCACAGATACGCAGTATTTT. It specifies CASSLVGTSGTDTQYF.

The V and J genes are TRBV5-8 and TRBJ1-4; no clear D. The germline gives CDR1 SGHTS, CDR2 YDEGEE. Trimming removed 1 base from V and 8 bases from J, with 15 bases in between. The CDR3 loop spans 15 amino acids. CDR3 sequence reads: CASSLFGVGIEKLFF. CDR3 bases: TGTGCCAGCAGCTTGTTCGGGGTCGGAATAGAAAAACTGTTTTTT.

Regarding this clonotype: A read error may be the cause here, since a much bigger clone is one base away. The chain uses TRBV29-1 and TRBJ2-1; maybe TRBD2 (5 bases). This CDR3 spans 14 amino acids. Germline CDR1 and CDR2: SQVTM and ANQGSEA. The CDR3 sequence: CSIPGDRVYNERFF. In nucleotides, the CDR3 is TGCAGCATCCCCGGGGATAGAGTCTACAATGAGCGGTTCTTC.

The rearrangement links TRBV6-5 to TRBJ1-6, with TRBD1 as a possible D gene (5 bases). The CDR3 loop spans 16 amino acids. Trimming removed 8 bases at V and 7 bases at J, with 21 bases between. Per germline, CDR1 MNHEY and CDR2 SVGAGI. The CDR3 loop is CASGPKAGRENSPLHF. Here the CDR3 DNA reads TGTGCCAGCGGACCCAAGGCAGGGAGGGAGAATTCACCCCTCCACTTT.

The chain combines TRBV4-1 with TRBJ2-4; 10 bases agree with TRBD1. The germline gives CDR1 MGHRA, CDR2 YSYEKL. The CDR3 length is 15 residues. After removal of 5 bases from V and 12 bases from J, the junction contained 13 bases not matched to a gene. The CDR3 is CASSDPGQGLDSQYF. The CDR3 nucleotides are TGCGCCAGCAGCGATCCGGGACAGGGGCTGGACAGTCAGTACTTC.

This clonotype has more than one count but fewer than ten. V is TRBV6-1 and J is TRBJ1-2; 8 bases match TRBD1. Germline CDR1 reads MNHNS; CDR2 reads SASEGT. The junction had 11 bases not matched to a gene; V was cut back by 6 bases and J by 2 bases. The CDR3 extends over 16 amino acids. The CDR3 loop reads CASSQLPGQGNYGYTF. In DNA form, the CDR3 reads TGTGCCAGCAGCCAATTGCCTGGACAGGGAAACTATGGCTACACCTTC.

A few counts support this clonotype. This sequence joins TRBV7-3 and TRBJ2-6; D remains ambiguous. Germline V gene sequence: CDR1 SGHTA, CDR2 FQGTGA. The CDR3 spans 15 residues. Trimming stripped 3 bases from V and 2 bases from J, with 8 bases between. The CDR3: CASSFNEAGANVLTF. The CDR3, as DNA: TGTGCCAGCAGCTTCAATGAGGCTGGGGCCAACGTCCTGACTTTC.

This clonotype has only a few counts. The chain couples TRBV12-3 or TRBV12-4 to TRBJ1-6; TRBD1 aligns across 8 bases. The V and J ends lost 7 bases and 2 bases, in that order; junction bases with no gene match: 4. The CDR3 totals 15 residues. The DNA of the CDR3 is TGTGCCAGCACCCGGACAGGGACCTATAATTCACCCCTCCACTTT. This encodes CASTRTGTYNSPLHF.

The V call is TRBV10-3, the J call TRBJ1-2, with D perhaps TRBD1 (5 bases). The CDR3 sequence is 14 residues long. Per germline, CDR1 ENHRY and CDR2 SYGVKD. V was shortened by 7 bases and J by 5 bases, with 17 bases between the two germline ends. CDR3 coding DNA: TGTGCCATCAATGGTGGGAGCGGGGCATATGGCTACACCTTC. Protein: CAINGGSGAYGYTF.

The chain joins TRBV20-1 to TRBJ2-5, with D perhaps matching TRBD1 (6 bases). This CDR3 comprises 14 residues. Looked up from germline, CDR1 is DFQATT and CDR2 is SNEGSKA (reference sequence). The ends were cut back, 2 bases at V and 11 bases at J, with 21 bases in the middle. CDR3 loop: CSARTQGWANEQYF. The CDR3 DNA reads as TGCAGTGCTAGAACGCAGGGGTGGGCCAATGAGCAGTACTTC.

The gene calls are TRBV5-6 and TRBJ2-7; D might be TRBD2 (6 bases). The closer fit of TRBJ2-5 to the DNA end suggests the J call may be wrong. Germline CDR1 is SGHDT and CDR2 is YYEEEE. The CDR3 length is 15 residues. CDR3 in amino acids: CASSLLQGGQETQYF. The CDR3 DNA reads TGTGCCAGCAGCTTGTTGCAGGGAGGCCAAGAGACCCAGTACTTC.

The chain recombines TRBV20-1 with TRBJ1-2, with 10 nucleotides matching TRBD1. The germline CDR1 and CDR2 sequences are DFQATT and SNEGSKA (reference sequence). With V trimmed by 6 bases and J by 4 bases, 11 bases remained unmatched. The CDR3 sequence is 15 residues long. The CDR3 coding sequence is TGCAGTGCCACCCCACCCGGGACAGGGGTCTATGGCTACACCTTC. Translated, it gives CSATPPGTGVYGYTF.

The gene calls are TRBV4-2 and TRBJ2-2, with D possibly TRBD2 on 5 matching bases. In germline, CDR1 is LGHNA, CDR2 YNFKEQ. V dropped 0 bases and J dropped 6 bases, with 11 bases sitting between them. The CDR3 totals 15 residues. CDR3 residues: CASSQDLRAAGELFF. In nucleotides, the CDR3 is TGTGCCAGCAGCCAAGATCTGAGGGCGGCCGGGGAGCTGTTTTTT.

The CDR3 bases are TGTGCCTGGAGCCGGTGGGGGGCAGCCACTAGCGGGAAGGGTTACGAGCAGTACTTC. Translated, it gives CAWSRWGAATSGKGYEQYF. The rearrangement uses TRBV30 and TRBJ2-7; 10 bases are shared with TRBD2. Germline V gives CDR1 GTSNPN, CDR2 SVGIG (reference sequence). The CDR3 contains 19 residues. With V trimmed by 3 bases and J by 4 bases, 21 bases remained unmatched.

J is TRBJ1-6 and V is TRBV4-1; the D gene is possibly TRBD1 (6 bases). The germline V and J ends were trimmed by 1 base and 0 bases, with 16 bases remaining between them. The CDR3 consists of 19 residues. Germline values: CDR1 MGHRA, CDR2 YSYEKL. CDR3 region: CASSQGIGTTSSYNSPLHF. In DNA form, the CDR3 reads TGCGCCAGCAGCCAAGGCATCGGGACAACGAGCTCCTATAATTCACCCCTCCACTTT.

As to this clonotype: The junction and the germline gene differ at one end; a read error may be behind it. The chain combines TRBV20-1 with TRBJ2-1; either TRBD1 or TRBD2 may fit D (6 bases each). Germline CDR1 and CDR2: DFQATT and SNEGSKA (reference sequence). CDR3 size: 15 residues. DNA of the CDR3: TGCAGTGCTAGCGGGGGCCAGAGCTCCTACAATGGGCAGTTCTTC. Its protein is CSASGGQSSYNGQFF.

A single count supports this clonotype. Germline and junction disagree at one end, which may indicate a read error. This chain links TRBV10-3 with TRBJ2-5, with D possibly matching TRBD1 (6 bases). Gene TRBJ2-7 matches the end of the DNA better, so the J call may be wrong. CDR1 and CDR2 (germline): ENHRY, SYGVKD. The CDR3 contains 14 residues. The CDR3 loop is CVISEMVGGNEQYF. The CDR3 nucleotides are TGTGTCATCAGTGAGATGGTAGGGGGAAACGAGCAGTACTTC.

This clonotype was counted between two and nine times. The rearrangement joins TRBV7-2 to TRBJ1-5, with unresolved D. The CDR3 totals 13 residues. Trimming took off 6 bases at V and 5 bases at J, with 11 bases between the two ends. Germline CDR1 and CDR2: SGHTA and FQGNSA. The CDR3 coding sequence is TGTGCCAGCAGTGGATTAGCGGATCAGCCCCAGCATTTT. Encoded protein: CASSGLADQPQHF.

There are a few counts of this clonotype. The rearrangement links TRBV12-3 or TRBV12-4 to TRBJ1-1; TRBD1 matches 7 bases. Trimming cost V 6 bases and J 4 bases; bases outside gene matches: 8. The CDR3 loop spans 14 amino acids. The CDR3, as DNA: TGTGCCAGCAGCCCACAGGGGACAACCACTGAAGCTTTCTTT. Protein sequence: CASSPQGTTTEAFF.

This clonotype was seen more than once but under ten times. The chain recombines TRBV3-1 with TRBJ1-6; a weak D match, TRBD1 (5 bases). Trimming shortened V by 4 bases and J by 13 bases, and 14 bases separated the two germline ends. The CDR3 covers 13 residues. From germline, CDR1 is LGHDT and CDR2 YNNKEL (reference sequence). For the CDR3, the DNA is TGTGCCAGCAGCCGAGACAGTTACTCGCCCCTCCACTTT. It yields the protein CASSRDSYSPLHF.

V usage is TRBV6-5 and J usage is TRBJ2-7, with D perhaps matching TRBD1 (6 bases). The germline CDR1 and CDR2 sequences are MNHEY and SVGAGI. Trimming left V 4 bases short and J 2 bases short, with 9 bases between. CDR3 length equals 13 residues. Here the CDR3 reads CASSSTGTYEQYF. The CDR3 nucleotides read TGTGCCAGCAGTTCCACAGGGACCTACGAGCAGTACTTC.

DNA of the CDR3: TGTGCTAGTGGTTTGCCCGGACGAGCTGAAGCTTTCTTT. This translates into CASGLPGRAEAFF. The genes are TRBV12-5 and TRBJ1-1; the D is unclear. The CDR3 length is 13 residues. V was cut by 2 bases and J by 6 bases, with 10 bases left in between. The germline V gene encodes CDR1 LGHNT and CDR2 FRNRAP.